Shown below are 20 T cell receptor beta chains from a single sample sequenced in a study of cytomegalovirus exposure and HLA in healthy donors. Profiling relied on immunoSEQ multiplex PCR, and the TCRdb table lists in-frame clones only, not all of them. This table has about 160,000 clones, under 90% appearing once. Source material: PBMCs. These receptors were collected from a man aged 18 to 35 in good health and CMV-seropositive.

V usage is TRBV11-3 and J usage is TRBJ2-1; 10 bases are shared with TRBD2. The ends lost 2 bases at V and 2 bases at J; junction bases unmatched: 3. This CDR3 contains 16 residues. Germline CDR1 SGHNT, CDR2 YENEEA. The CDR3 here is CASSLRTSGTYNEQFF. The CDR3 DNA is TGTGCCAGCAGCTTACGAACTAGCGGGACCTACAATGAGCAGTTCTTC.

The CDR3 DNA is TGTGCCAGCAGTTTCAACAGGGTCGTTGGCACAGATACGCAGTATTTT. Its translation: CASSFNRVVGTDTQYF. The chain couples TRBV27 to TRBJ2-3, with D maybe TRBD1 (6 bases). Trimming removed 3 bases at V and 1 base at J, with 14 bases between. The CDR3 length is 16 residues. Per the germline V gene, CDR1 is MNHEY and CDR2 is SMNVEV (reference sequence).

The chain is built from TRBV2 and TRBJ1-4; possible D gene TRBD1, 5 bases. CDR3 length: 15 amino acids. CDR1 is SNHLY and CDR2 is FYNNEI in the germline V gene. Trimming pared 6 bases from V and 0 bases from J, leaving 11 bases between. CDR3 sequence (DNA): TGTGCCAGCAGGACTTCGGGGGCAACTAATGAAAAACTGTTTTTT. Amino acids: CASRTSGATNEKLFF.

The V gene is TRBV11-2, the J gene TRBJ1-4, with TRBD1 matching 9 bases. In germline, CDR1 is SGHAT, CDR2 FQNNGV. The V segment lost 2 bases and the J segment 10 bases; nucleotides outside the gene matches: 5. The CDR3 totals 14 residues. The chain's CDR3 is CASSLRQGEAKLFF. Written as DNA, the CDR3 is TGTGCCAGCAGCTTACGACAGGGGGAGGCAAAACTGTTTTTT. The entire variable domain, with the rest obtained from reference TRBV11-2 and TRBJ1-4, is as follows: EAGVAQSPRYKIIEKRQSVAFWCNPISGHATLYWYQQILGQGPKLLIQFQNNGVVDDSQLPKDRFSAERLKGVDSTLKIQPAKLEDSAVYLCASSLRQGEAKLFFGSGTQLSVL.

This chain joins TRBV4-2 and TRBJ2-5; possible D gene TRBD1, 5 bases. This CDR3 is built from 14 residues. In germline, CDR1 is LGHNA, CDR2 YNFKEQ. V dropped 1 base and J dropped 1 base, with 7 bases sitting between them. DNA for the CDR3: TGTGCCAGCAGCCAAGTAAGGGGCCAAGAGACCCAGTACTTC. It is translated as CASSQVRGQETQYF.

This rearrangement joins TRBV7-9 to TRBJ2-7, with a weak D call TRBD1 (6 bases). The CDR3 covers 19 residues. V was trimmed by 5 bases and J by 2 bases, leaving 28 bases between them. Germline assignment: CDR1 SEHNR and CDR2 FQNEAQ (reference sequence). CDR3 in amino acids: CASSPSAPITGSVPYEQYF. The CDR3 nucleotides are TGTGCCAGCAGCCCATCCGCTCCCATTACAGGGAGTGTTCCCTACGAGCAGTACTTC.

The chain couples TRBV28 to TRBJ1-5, with TRBD1 identical over 9 bases. V trimming: 4 bases; J trimming: 3 bases; junction bases outside the gene matches: 13. The V gene's germline CDR1 is MDHEN and CDR2 SYDVKM. This CDR3 contains 18 residues. CDR3 protein: CASSWDRVPKRSNQPQHF. The CDR3 nucleotides are TGTGCCAGCAGTTGGGACAGGGTGCCGAAAAGGTCCAATCAGCCCCAGCATTTT.

Comment on this clone: Different DNA sequences within this sample yield the same CDR3. This chain links TRBV5-1 with TRBJ2-3; 8 positions match TRBD1. Germline-derived CDR1 and CDR2 are SGHRS and YFSETQ. V gave up 2 bases and J gave up 3 bases; unmatched junction bases: 5. The CDR3 consists of 15 residues. CDR3 residues: CASSFGQGGTDTQYF. The DNA of the CDR3 is TGCGCCAGCAGCTTCGGACAGGGTGGTACAGATACGCAGTATTTT.

V is TRBV5-6 and J is TRBJ2-3; D is undetermined. The V end was cut by 2 bases, the J end by 4 bases, with 8 bases between. Germline CDR1 is SGHDT and CDR2 is YYEEEE. The CDR3 consists of 13 residues. As DNA, the CDR3 is TGTGCCAGCAGCTTAGCCTCGGCAGATACGCAGTATTTT. Its translation: CASSLASADTQYF.

The chain links TRBV30 to TRBJ1-1; 9 positions match TRBD1. Trimming at V came to 1 base and at J to 7 bases, leaving 4 bases not matched to a gene. The CDR3 consists of 13 residues. Looked up from germline, CDR1 is GTSNPN and CDR2 is SVGIG (reference sequence). CDR3 loop: CAWSGGTGIEAFF. CDR3 in DNA: TGTGCCTGGAGTGGGGGGACAGGGATTGAAGCTTTCTTT. Together with reference TRBV30 and TRBJ1-1, the CDR3 gives the full variable domain: SQTIHQWPATLVQPVGSPLSLECTVEGTSNPNLYWYRQAAGRGLQLLFYSVGIGQISSEVPQNLSASRPQDRQFILSSKKLLLSDSGFYLCAWSGGTGIEAFFGQGTRLTVV.

V usage is TRBV19 and J usage is TRBJ2-2; 8 bases align to TRBD2. This CDR3 contains 16 residues. Germline V gives CDR1 LNHDA, CDR2 SQIVND (reference sequence). J lost 7 bases, V lost 1 base, and 8 bases had no gene match. CDR3 region: CASSIVPAGVHGELFF. The CDR3 DNA is TGTGCCAGTAGTATAGTGCCAGCGGGAGTACACGGGGAGCTGTTTTTT.

This rearrangement joins TRBV7-3 to TRBJ2-1, with D maybe TRBD2 (5 bases). V was shortened by 6 bases and J by 5 bases, with 17 bases between the two germline ends. Germline V gives CDR1 SGHTA, CDR2 FQGTGA. The CDR3 consists of 15 residues. This chain's CDR3 is CASSPGIGVDNEQFF. Written as DNA, the CDR3 is TGTGCCAGCAGTCCCGGGATCGGGGTGGACAATGAGCAGTTCTTC. Filled out from reference TRBV7-3 and TRBJ2-1, the complete variable domain reads GAGVSQTPSNKVTEKGKYVELRCDPISGHTALYWYRQSLGQGPEFLIYFQGTGAADDSGLPNDRFFAVRPEGSVSTLKIQRTERGDSAVYLCASSPGIGVDNEQFFGPGTRLTVL.

The chain carries TRBV7-3 and TRBJ1-1; D is unclear. The CDR3 sequence is 13 residues long. The V end lost 2 bases, the J end lost 8 bases, and 12 bases lay between the germline ends. Germline CDR1 and CDR2: SGHTA and FQGTGA. The CDR3 reads CASSLQQILEAFF. The CDR3 region has the DNA TGTGCCAGCAGCTTACAACAGATATTGGAAGCTTTCTTT. Full variable domain (rest looked up from reference TRBV7-3 and TRBJ1-1): GAGVSQTPSNKVTEKGKYVELRCDPISGHTALYWYRQSLGQGPEFLIYFQGTGAADDSGLPNDRFFAVRPEGSVSTLKIQRTERGDSAVYLCASSLQQILEAFFGQGTRLTVV.

The CDR3 sequence is CASSSLEYNYGYTF. CDR3 DNA: TGTGCCAGCAGCTCGCTAGAATACAACTATGGCTACACCTTC. The V call is TRBV7-8, the J call TRBJ1-2; D gene unclear. This CDR3 has 14 residues. Deletions cut 4 bases from V and 2 bases from J, with 11 bases between. Looked up from germline, CDR1 is SGHVS and CDR2 is FQNEAQ.

The chain recombines TRBV18 with TRBJ2-6, with D possibly being TRBD1 (6 bases). CDR3 size: 13 residues. V was trimmed by 6 bases and J by 13 bases, leaving 16 bases between them. Germline V gene sequence: CDR1 KGHSH, CDR2 LQKENI. Written as DNA, the CDR3 is TGTGCCAGCTCCTTCGGACAGACCCGTGTCCTGACTTTC. This sequence encodes CASSFGQTRVLTF.

A single count supports this clone. The chain joins TRBV30 to TRBJ2-2; TRBD2 is a possible D gene (7 bases). The CDR3 consists of 15 residues. CDR1 and CDR2 (germline): GTSNPN, SVGIG (reference sequence). Trimming cost V 2 bases and J 5 bases, with 15 bases left between them. The CDR3 region is CAWSTGRGVTGELFF. The CDR3, as DNA: TGTGCCTGGAGTACAGGGAGGGGAGTGACCGGGGAGCTGTTTTTT.

The chain uses TRBV6-6 and TRBJ1-1; D perhaps matches TRBD1 (6 bases). CDR3 size: 13 residues. The V and J ends lost 6 bases and 4 bases respectively, with 12 bases between them. Germline values: CDR1 MNHNY, CDR2 SVGAGI (reference sequence). CDR3 loop: CASRVGAGTEAFF. CDR3 nucleotide sequence: TGTGCCAGCAGAGTGGGGGCCGGCACTGAAGCTTTCTTT.

Only one count was recorded for this clone. This sequence joins TRBV5-1 and TRBJ2-5; TRBD2 aligns across 10 bases. V trimming: 0 bases; J trimming: 5 bases; junction bases outside the gene matches: 4. Germline V gene lookup returns CDR1 SGHRS and CDR2 YFSETQ. The CDR3 extends over 15 amino acids. The CDR3 bases are TGCGCCAGCAGCTTGGGGGTTAGCGGGAGGGAGACCCAGTACTTC. Translation gives CASSLGVSGRETQYF.

The gene calls are TRBV9 and TRBJ1-2, with TRBD1 matching 9 bases. Germline V gene data show CDR1 as SGDLS and CDR2 as YYNGEE. This CDR3 spans 16 amino acids. V lost 0 bases, J lost 4 bases, and 7 bases stayed unmatched. CDR3 sequence reads: CASSVEWGTGSYGYTF. DNA of the CDR3: TGTGCCAGCAGCGTAGAGTGGGGGACAGGGTCCTATGGCTACACCTTC.

The chain joins TRBV27 to TRBJ1-5; D gene ambiguous. Germline V gives CDR1 MNHEY, CDR2 SMNVEV (reference sequence). Trimming left V 1 base short and J 2 bases short, with 12 bases between. The CDR3 has 16 residues. The CDR3 sequence is CASSLFGRGGNQPQHF. The CDR3, as DNA: TGTGCCAGCAGTTTATTCGGTCGAGGCGGCAATCAGCCCCAGCATTTT.